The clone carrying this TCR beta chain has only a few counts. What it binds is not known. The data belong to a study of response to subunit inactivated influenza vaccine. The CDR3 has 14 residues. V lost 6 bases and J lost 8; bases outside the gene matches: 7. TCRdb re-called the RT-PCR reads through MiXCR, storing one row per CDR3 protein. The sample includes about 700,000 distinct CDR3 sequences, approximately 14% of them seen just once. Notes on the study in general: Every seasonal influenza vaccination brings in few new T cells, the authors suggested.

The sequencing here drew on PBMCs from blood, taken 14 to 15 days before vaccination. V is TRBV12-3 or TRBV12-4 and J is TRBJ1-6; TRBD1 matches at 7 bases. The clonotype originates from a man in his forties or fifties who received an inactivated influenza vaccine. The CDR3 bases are TGTGCCAGCAGCCTGGGGACAGAACATTCACCCCTCCACTTT. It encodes CASSLGTEHSPLHF.